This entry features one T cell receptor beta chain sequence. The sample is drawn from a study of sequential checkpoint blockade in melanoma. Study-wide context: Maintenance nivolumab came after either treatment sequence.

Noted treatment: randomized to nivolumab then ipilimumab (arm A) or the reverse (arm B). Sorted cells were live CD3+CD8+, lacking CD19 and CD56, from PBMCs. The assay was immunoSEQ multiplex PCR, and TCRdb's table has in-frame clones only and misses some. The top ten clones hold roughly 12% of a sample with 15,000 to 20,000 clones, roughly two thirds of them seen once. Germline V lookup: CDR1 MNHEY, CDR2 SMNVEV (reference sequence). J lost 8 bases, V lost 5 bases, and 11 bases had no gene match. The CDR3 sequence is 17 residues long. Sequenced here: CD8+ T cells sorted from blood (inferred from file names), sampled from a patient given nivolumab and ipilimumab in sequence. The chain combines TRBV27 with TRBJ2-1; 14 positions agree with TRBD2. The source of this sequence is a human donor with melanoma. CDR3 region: CASSTLGTSGRGDEQFF. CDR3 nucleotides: TGTGCCAGCAGTACCCTTGGGACTAGCGGGAGAGGGGATGAGCAGTTCTTC.